This passage covers 5 T cell receptor beta chains from one sample sequenced in a study of CD8 T cells in ankylosing spondylitis. MiXCR, run by TCRdb on the 5' RACE reads, gives a single entry per CDR3 protein. This table holds more than 95,000 distinct CDR3 sequences, roughly 8.3% found once. Sequencing was carried out using blood, either unsorted or a sorted T cell fraction (not recorded which). The source of these receptors is a male donor with ankylosing spondylitis or in good health (not recorded which).

The chain links TRBV9 to TRBJ2-1; 13 bases align to TRBD2. The CDR3 contains 16 residues. The germline V gene has CDR1 SGDLS and CDR2 YYNGEE. J lost 6 bases, V lost 0 bases, and 3 bases had no gene match. The CDR3 protein is CASSVGGLAGINEQFF. DNA of the CDR3: TGTGCCAGCAGCGTAGGGGGACTAGCGGGAATCAATGAGCAGTTCTTC.

This clonotype occurred many times. The chain links TRBV11-2 to TRBJ2-1; D gene unclear. Trimming removed 4 bases at V and 2 bases at J, with 9 bases between. Germline assignment: CDR1 SGHAT and CDR2 FQNNGV. The CDR3 contains 14 residues. CDR3 sequence (DNA): TGTGCCAGCAGCTCCCCCGAGCCCTACAATGAGCAGTTCTTC. It specifies CASSSPEPYNEQFF.

There are many counts of this clonotype. The chain carries TRBV20-1 and TRBJ2-3; 10 bases match TRBD2. Trimming took 6 bases from V and 1 from J; bases not matched to a gene: 13. The CDR3 is 17 residues long. CDR1 DFQATT and CDR2 SNEGSKA come from the germline V gene (reference sequence). The CDR3 DNA reads TGCAGTGCGACGTCTAGCGGGAGTTTTGGGGGCACAGATACGCAGTATTTT. Protein product: CSATSSGSFGGTDTQYF.

The chain has TRBV7-9 and TRBJ1-1; TRBD1 aligns across 8 bases. The CDR3 is made up of 14 amino acids. The V segment lost 6 bases and the J segment 5 bases; nucleotides outside the gene matches: 8. CDR1 and CDR2 from the germline V gene are SEHNR and FQNEAQ (reference sequence). DNA of the CDR3: TGTGCCAGCAGGAAGACAGGGGAAAAAACTGAAGCTTTCTTT. It specifies CASRKTGEKTEAFF.

This clonotype was seen at least ten times. In DNA form, the CDR3 reads TGTGCCAGCAGCTTAGGACAGGGGTCACGGTATGGCTACACCTTC. Protein sequence: CASSLGQGSRYGYTF. This chain joins TRBV5-5 and TRBJ1-2, with 9 bases lining up with TRBD1. The V gene's germline CDR1 is SGHKS and CDR2 YYEKEE (reference sequence). This CDR3 has 15 residues. The trim removed 2 bases at V and 5 bases at J, leaving 7 bases unmatched.